The 9 T cell receptor beta chains reported below all come from one sample, sequenced in a study of cytomegalovirus exposure and HLA in healthy donors (TCRdb year 2017). The library came from the immunoSEQ multiplex PCR assay. Not all clones reach the TCRdb copy of this immuneACCESS table, which keeps in-frame sequences only. Checked studies attribute under half of the gap to unresolved V genes and leave the rest unexplained. This sample lists 250,000 to 400,000 clones; roughly 88% were detected once. Approximately 0.95% of the sample lies in the top ten. Source material: PBMCs. These receptors were taken from a young man in good health and CMV-seronegative.

The rearrangement uses TRBV19 and TRBJ1-6, with TRBD1 identical over 7 bases. V was clipped by 3 bases and J by 12 bases; unmatched bases: 14. In germline, CDR1 is LNHDA, CDR2 SQIVND (reference sequence). This CDR3 comprises 16 residues. CDR3 sequence (DNA): TGTGCCAGTAGTATCCAGTCGAGGCAGGGGGACAGACCCCTCCACTTT. Translated, it gives CASSIQSRQGDRPLHF. The full variable domain, rest sourced from reference TRBV19 and TRBJ1-6, is DGGITQSPKYLFRKEGQNVTLSCEQNLNHDAMYWYRQDPGQGLRLIYYSQIVNDFQKGDIAEGYSVSREKKESFPLTVTSAQKNPTAFYLCASSIQSRQGDRPLHFGNGTRLTVT.

The genes are TRBV4-3 and TRBJ2-5, with TRBD1 identical over 8 bases. Germline loops: CDR1 LGHNA, CDR2 YSLEER. Unmatched junction bases numbered 18, after V lost 4 bases and J lost 5 bases. This CDR3 is 18 amino acids long. CDR3 loop: CASSLTDRGVGVSETQYF. As DNA, the CDR3 is TGCGCCAGCAGCCTAACTGACAGGGGCGTTGGGGTTTCGGAGACCCAGTACTTC.

This clone was observed a handful of times. V is TRBV2 and J is TRBJ2-7, with TRBD1 identical over 7 bases. This CDR3 region has 14 residues. Germline-derived CDR1 and CDR2 are SNHLY and FYNNEI. Trimming at V came to 6 bases and at J to 0 bases, leaving 5 bases not matched to a gene. The CDR3 nucleotides are TGTGCCAGCAGCAACAGGGGAACCTCCTACGAGCAGTACTTC. It codes for CASSNRGTSYEQYF. Using reference TRBV2 and TRBJ2-7 for the parts outside the CDR3, the full variable domain is EPEVTQTPSHQVTQMGQEVILRCVPISNHLYFYWYRQILGQKVEFLVSFYNNEISEKSEIFDDQFSVERPDGSNFTLKIRSTKLEDSAMYFCASSNRGTSYEQYFGPGTRLTVT.

The chain recombines TRBV5-4 with TRBJ2-7, with D hard to call. The CDR3 spans 14 residues. Germline V gene data show CDR1 as SGHNT and CDR2 as YYREEE (reference sequence). With 0 bases removed from V and 2 bases from J, the gap between germline ends came to 9 bases. CDR3 residues: CASSLAAGTYEQYF. CDR3 nucleotides: TGTGCCAGCAGCTTGGCTGCAGGCACCTACGAGCAGTACTTC.

This clone was seen once. The chain has TRBV2 and TRBJ1-3; D remains ambiguous. The CDR3 totals 16 residues. Germline V gene lookup returns CDR1 SNHLY and CDR2 FYNNEI. V was shortened by 6 bases and J by 1 base, with 16 bases between the two germline ends. For the CDR3, the DNA is TGTGCCAGCAGCTACCTGGGCGCAGCTTCTGGAAACACCATATATTTT. This sequence encodes CASSYLGAASGNTIYF.

The V gene is TRBV27, the J gene TRBJ2-7, with 10 bases fitting TRBD1. V shed 5 bases, J shed 0 bases, and the junction held 4 bases outside the gene matches. CDR3 length: 15 residues. Germline V gives CDR1 MNHEY, CDR2 SMNVEV (reference sequence). Here the CDR3 reads CASSRQGANSYEQYF. For the CDR3, the DNA is TGTGCCAGCAGTCGACAGGGGGCGAACTCCTACGAGCAGTACTTC.

The chain employs TRBV7-9 and TRBJ1-6, with TRBD1 matching 8 bases. Losses at the gene ends were 0 bases for V and 8 bases for J; bases not matched to a gene: 3. Germline CDR1 is SEHNR and CDR2 is FQNEAQ (reference sequence). The CDR3 totals 15 residues. The CDR3 DNA sequence: TGTGCCAGCAGCTTAGCATCAGGGGGCTATTCACCCCTCCACTTT. This sequence encodes CASSLASGGYSPLHF. Full variable domain (rest looked up from reference TRBV7-9 and TRBJ1-6): DTGVSQNPRHKITKRGQNVTFRCDPISEHNRLYWYRQTLGQGPEFLTYFQNEAQLEKSRLLSDRFSAERPKGSFSTLEIQRTEQGDSAMYLCASSLASGGYSPLHFGNGTRLTVT.

The V and J genes are TRBV7-6 and TRBJ2-3; a possible D gene is TRBD1 (6 bases). Per germline, CDR1 SGHVS and CDR2 FNYEAQ. V lost 0 bases to trimming and J lost 0 bases, with 16 bases between them. This CDR3 is built from 18 residues. The CDR3 DNA sequence: TGTGCCAGCAGCTTAGCGGACGGGTGGGGGCCTAGCACAGATACGCAGTATTTT. This gives the protein CASSLADGWGPSTDTQYF.

The gene calls are TRBV9 and TRBJ1-1, with D possibly matching TRBD1 (5 bases). The CDR3 consists of 12 residues. Germline V gene data show CDR1 as SGDLS and CDR2 as YYNGEE. V was clipped by 3 bases and J by 7 bases, with 10 bases between them. For the CDR3, the DNA is TGTGCCAGCAGCGGAGACAGTTTTGAAGCTTTCTTT. It encodes CASSGDSFEAFF.